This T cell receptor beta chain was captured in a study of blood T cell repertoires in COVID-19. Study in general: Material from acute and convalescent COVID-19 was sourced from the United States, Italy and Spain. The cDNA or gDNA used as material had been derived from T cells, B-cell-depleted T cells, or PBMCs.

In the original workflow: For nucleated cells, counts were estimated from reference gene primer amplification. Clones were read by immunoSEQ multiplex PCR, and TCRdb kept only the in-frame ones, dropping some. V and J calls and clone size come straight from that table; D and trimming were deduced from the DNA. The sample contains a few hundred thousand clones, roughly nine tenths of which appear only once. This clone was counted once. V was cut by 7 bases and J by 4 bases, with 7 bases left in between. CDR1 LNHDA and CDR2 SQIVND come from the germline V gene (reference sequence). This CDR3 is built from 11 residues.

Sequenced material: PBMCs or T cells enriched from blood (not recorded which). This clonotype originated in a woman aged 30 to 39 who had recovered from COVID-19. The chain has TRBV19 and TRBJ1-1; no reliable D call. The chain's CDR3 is CASILGTEAFF. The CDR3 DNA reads TGTGCCAGTATTCTAGGCACTGAAGCTTTCTTT.